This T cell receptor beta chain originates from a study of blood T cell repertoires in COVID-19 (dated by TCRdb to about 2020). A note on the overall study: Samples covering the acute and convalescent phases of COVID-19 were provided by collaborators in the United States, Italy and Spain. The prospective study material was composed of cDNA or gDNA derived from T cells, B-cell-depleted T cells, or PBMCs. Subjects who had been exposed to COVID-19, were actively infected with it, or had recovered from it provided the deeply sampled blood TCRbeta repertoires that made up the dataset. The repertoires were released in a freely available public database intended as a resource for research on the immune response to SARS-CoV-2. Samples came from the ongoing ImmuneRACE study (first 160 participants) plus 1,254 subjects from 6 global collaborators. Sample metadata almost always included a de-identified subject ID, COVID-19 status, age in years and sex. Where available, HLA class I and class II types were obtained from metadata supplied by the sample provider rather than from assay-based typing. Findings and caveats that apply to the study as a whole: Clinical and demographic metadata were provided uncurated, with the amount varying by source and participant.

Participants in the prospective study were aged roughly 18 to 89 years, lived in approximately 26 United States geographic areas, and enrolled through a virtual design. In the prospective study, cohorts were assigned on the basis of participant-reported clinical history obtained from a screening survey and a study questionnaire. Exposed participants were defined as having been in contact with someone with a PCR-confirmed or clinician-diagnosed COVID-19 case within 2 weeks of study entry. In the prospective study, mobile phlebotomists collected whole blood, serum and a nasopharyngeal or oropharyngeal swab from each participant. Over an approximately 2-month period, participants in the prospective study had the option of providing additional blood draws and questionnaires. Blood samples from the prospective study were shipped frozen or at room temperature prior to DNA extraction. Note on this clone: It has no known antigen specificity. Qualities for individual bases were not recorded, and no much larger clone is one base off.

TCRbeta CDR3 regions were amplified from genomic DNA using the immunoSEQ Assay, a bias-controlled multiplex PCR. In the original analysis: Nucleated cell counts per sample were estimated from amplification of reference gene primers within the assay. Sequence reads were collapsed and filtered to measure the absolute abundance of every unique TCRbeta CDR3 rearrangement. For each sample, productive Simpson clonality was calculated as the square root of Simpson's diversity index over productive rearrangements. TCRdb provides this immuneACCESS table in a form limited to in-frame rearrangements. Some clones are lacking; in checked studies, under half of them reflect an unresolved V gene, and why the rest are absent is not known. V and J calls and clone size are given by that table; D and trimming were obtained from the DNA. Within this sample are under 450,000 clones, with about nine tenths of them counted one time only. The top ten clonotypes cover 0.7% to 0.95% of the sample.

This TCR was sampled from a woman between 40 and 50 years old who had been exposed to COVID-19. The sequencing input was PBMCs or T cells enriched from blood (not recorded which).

CDR3 reads: CASSLLAGGRNEQFF. The DNA is as follows: TGTGCCAGCAGCTTATTAGCGGGGGGGCGGAATGAGCAGTTCTTC. This chain joins TRBV7-9 to TRBJ2-1; TRBD2 fits 11 bases in the junction. The germline V gene (reference sequence) sets CDR1 to SEHNR and CDR2 to FQNEAQ. Ends trimmed: V by 2 bases, J by 7 bases; bases unmatched to a gene: 4. From cysteine to phenylalanine, the CDR3 is 15 amino acids long. Only CDR3 DNA is held: 45 bases, read in frame from base 1. With all but the CDR3 taken from the reference TRBV7-9 and TRBJ2-1 genes, the full variable domain is: DTGVSQNPRHKITKRGQNVTFRCDPISEHNRLYWYRQTLGQGPEFLTYFQNEAQLEKSRLLSDRFSAERPKGSFSTLEIQRTEQGDSAMYLCASSLLAGGRNEQFFGPGTRLTVL.